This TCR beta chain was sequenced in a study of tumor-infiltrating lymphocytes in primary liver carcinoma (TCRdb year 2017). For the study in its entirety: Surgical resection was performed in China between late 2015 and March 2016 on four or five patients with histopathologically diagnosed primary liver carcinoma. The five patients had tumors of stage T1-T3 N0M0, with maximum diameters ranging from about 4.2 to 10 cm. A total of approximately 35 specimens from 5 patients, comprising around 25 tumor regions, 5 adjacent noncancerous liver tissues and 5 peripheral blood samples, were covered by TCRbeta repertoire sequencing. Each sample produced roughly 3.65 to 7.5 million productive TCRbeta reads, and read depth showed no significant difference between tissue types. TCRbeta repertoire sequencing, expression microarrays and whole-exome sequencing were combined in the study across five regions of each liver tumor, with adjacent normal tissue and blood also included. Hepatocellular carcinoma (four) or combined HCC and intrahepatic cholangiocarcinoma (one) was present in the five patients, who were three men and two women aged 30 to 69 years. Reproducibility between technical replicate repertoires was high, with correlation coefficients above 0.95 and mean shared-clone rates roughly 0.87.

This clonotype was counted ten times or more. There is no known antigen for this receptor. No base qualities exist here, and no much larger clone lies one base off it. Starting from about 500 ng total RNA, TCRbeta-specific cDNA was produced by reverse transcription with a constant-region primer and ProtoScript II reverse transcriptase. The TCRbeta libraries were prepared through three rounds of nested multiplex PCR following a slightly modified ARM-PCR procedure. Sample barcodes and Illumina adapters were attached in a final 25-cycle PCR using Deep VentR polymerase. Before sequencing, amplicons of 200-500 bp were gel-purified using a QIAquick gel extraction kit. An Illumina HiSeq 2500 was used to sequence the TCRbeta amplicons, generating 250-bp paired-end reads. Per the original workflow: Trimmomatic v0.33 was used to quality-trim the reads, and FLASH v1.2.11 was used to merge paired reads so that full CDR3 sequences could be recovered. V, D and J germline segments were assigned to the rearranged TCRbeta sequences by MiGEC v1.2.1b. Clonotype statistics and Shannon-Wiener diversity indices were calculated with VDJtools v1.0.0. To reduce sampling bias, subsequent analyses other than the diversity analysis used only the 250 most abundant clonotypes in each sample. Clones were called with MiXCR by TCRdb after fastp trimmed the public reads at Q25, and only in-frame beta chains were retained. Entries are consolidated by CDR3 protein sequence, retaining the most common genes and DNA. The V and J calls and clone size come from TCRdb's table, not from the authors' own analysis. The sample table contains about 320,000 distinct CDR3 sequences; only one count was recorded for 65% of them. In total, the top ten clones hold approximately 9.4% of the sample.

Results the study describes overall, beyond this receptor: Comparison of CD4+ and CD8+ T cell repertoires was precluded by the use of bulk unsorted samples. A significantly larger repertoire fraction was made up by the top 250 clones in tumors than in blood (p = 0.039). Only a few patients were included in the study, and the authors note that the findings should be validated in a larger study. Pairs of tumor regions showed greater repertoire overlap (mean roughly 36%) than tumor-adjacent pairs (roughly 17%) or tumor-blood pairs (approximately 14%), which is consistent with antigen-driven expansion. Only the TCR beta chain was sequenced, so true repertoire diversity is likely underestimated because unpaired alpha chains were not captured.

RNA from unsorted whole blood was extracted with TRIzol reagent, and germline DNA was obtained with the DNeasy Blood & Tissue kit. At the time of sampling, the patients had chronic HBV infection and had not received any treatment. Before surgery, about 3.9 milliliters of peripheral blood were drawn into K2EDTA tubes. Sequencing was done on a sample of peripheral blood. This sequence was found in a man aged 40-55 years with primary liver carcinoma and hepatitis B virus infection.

CDR3 loop: CASSLGQGAAYEQYF. The DNA reads TGTGCCAGCAGCTTAGGACAGGGGGCTGCCTACGAGCAGTACTTC. The chain is assembled from TRBV7-8 and TRBJ2-7; 10 central bases correspond to TRBD1. V and J are trimmed by 1 base and 2 bases, and the gene matches miss 2 bases of the junction. From its cysteine to its phenylalanine, the CDR3 spans 15 amino acids. The DNA shown is the 45-base CDR3, in frame from base 1. Taken from the germline V gene, the CDR1 and CDR2 loops are SGHVS and FQNEAQ. Full variable domain (CDR3 extended with the reference TRBV7-8 and TRBJ2-7 proteins): GAGVSQSPRYKVAKRGQDVALRCDPISGHVSLFWYQQALGQGPEFLTYFQNEAQLDKSGLPSDRFFAERPEGSVSTLKIQRTQQEDSAVYLCASSLGQGAAYEQYFGPGTRLTVT.